This T cell receptor (beta chain) came from a study of spatial heterogeneity in lung cancer. Across the whole study: Strong correlation was found between tumor-region TCR transcript counts and a T cell module score from matched bulk RNA-seq. Study outcomes and limitations: Counts that tracked tumor mutation counts were those of expanded intratumoral alpha and beta TCRs.

MiXCR, applied by TCRdb to the 5' RACE reads, yields one record per CDR3 protein. The sample has about 25,000 distinct CDR3 sequences, approximately 8.8% seen once. This clonotype appeared many times. Its target is unknown. V was pared by 5 bases and J by 5 bases, with 8 bases between. The length of the CDR3 is 12 residues. Germline-derived CDR1 and CDR2 are MDHEN and SYDVKM. This sample's time point: sample taken at primary tumor resection. Samples were donated by 72 untreated early-stage non-small cell lung cancer patients. Whole RNA was taken from tumor, nontumor lung or frozen PBMC; it was then sequenced unsorted.

This specimen consisted of lung tumor tissue, obtained at surgery. The V call is TRBV28, the J call TRBJ2-3; D gene uncertain. This TCR derives from a male donor with early-stage non-small cell lung cancer. The chain's CDR3 is CASSRTGDTQYF. CDR3 DNA sequence: TGTGCCAGCAGTCGGACGGGAGATACGCAGTATTTT.